In its sample, the clone carrying this T cell receptor (beta chain) was seen many times. This CDR3 has 16 residues. From germline, CDR1 is ENHRY and CDR2 SYGVKD. The V and J ends lost 2 bases and 0 bases respectively, with 10 bases between them. This sample is part of a study of T cells in Graves' hyperthyroidism and ophthalmopathy. Amplification of TCR beta CDR3 regions used RNA as the template. An initial round of RT-PCR targeting the TCR CDR3 relied on the HTBI primer set. MiXCR, applied by TCRdb to the multiplex PCR reads, yields one record per CDR3 protein. This sample has fewer than 350,000 distinct CDR3 sequences, with about an eighth found just once.

The TCR was taken from a woman in her forties with Graves' hyperthyroidism. The rearrangement uses TRBV10-3 and TRBJ2-2; D is possibly TRBD2 (6 bases). Sequenced input: blood. CDR3 sequence: CAISERGVANTGELFF. The CDR3 coding sequence is TGTGCCATCAGTGAGCGCGGGGTCGCGAACACCGGGGAGCTGTTTTTT.